Below, 17 T cell receptor beta chains from the same sample are listed, as sequenced in a study of Ad26.COV2.S vaccination and SARS-CoV-2 variants. Treatment noted: roughly 20 received Ad26.COV2.S at low or high dose, single or two shots; five or six received placebo; per-sample allocation not given. At day 63 after the first vaccine or placebo injection, samples were drawn. The table came from immunoSEQ multiplex PCR; TCRdb's copy has only in-frame clones and leaves some out. The sample includes hundreds of thousands of clones, more than 70% of them seen just once. Specimen: peripheral blood, collected in a trial of Ad26.COV2.S vaccine versus placebo. These receptors were obtained from a person aged 18-60 years who received the Ad26.COV2.S COVID-19 vaccine or a placebo.

This chain links TRBV7-8 with TRBJ2-5, with 7 bases fitting TRBD2. This CDR3 spans 11 amino acids. Trimming cost V 8 bases and J 5 bases; bases outside gene matches: 2. Germline CDR1 reads SGHVS; CDR2 reads FQNEAQ. This CDR3 is CASLREETQYF. DNA of the CDR3: TGTGCCAGCCTGCGGGAGGAGACCCAGTACTTC.

This clone was detected only once. The chain joins TRBV3-1 (or the pseudogene TRBV3-2) to TRBJ2-7; D is unclear. From germline, CDR1 is LGHDT and CDR2 YNNKEL (reference sequence). The V and J ends lost 0 bases and 4 bases respectively, with 4 bases between them. This CDR3 is 12 amino acids long. CDR3 nucleotides: TGTGCCAGCAGCCAAGATCAATACGAGCAGTACTTC. Translation gives CASSQDQYEQYF.

The V and J genes are TRBV7-9 and TRBJ2-1; D may be TRBD2 (6 bases). Looked up from germline, CDR1 is SEHNR and CDR2 is FQNEAQ (reference sequence). The CDR3 loop spans 15 amino acids. V lost 0 bases to trimming and J lost 3 bases, with 9 bases between them. The CDR3 DNA reads TGTGCCAGCAGCTTAGCGGTGGGGGGCTACAATGAGCAGTTCTTC. This codes for CASSLAVGGYNEQFF.

The V call is TRBV5-1, the J call TRBJ2-7; TRBD1 is a possible D gene (5 bases). V shed 4 bases and J shed 0 bases, with 11 bases lying between them. Per the germline V gene, CDR1 is SGHRS and CDR2 is YFSETQ. The CDR3 loop spans 14 amino acids. Here the CDR3 reads CASSRPDNSYEQYF. In DNA, the CDR3 is TGCGCCAGCAGCCGGCCGGACAACTCCTACGAGCAGTACTTC.

The chain links TRBV5-8 to TRBJ2-3, with 7 bases matching TRBD2. The J segment lost 0 bases and the V segment lost 2 bases, leaving 9 bases of the junction unmatched. In germline, CDR1 is SGHTS, CDR2 YDEGEE. This CDR3 comprises 17 residues. This CDR3 reads CASSFWGSGRSTDTQYF. The CDR3 nucleotides read TGTGCCAGCAGCTTCTGGGGGTCCGGGAGGAGCACAGATACGCAGTATTTT.

The V and J genes are TRBV3-1 (or the pseudogene TRBV3-2) and TRBJ2-6; D not resolved. Trimming pared 4 bases from V and 2 bases from J, leaving 0 bases between. The CDR3 has 12 residues. Germline CDR1 reads LGHDT; CDR2 reads YNNKEL (reference sequence). The CDR3 sequence: CASSPGANVLTF. CDR3 sequence (DNA): TGTGCCAGCAGCCCTGGGGCCAACGTCCTGACTTTC.

Comment on this clone: This CDR3 is also generated by other DNA sequences in the sample. The J gene is TRBJ2-2, the V gene TRBV25-1; D uncertain. The V and J ends lost 3 bases and 0 bases respectively, with 8 bases between them. Germline-derived CDR1 and CDR2 are MGHDK and SYGVNS. This CDR3 has 15 amino acids. The CDR3 sequence is CASSDVGANTGELFF. In DNA, the CDR3 is TGTGCCAGCAGTGACGTGGGTGCGAACACCGGGGAGCTGTTTTTT.

This clone has ten or more counts. The chain employs TRBV3-1 (or the pseudogene TRBV3-2) and TRBJ2-7; TRBD2 aligns across 9 bases. V lost 4 bases, J lost 3 bases, and 7 bases stayed unmatched. Germline V gene sequence: CDR1 LGHDT, CDR2 YNNKEL (reference sequence). CDR3 length equals 15 residues. The DNA of the CDR3 is TGTGCCAGCAGCCTCCTTAGCGGGAGAGGCTACGAGCAGTACTTC. Its translation: CASSLLSGRGYEQYF.

The chain joins TRBV2 to TRBJ2-3, with 13 bases matching TRBD2. V was clipped by 9 bases and J by 0 bases; unmatched bases: 3. Germline assignment: CDR1 SNHLY and CDR2 FYNNEI. The CDR3 runs 15 residues. The CDR3 here is CARGTSGASTDTQYF. The CDR3 coding sequence is TGTGCCAGAGGGACTAGCGGGGCAAGCACAGATACGCAGTATTTT.

CDR3 sequence (DNA): TGTGCCAGCTCGCCGAGGGACTTTAATGAAAAACTGTTTTTT. It is translated as CASSPRDFNEKLFF. The gene calls are TRBV18 and TRBJ1-4, with TRBD1 as a possible D gene (5 bases). V lost 6 bases, J lost 4 bases, and 12 bases lay in between. CDR1 and CDR2 (germline): KGHSH, LQKENI. The CDR3 covers 14 residues.

This rearrangement joins TRBV29-1 to TRBJ2-3; 10 bases agree with TRBD1. The CDR3 has 16 amino acids. V gave up 0 bases and J gave up 1 base; unmatched junction bases: 4. Germline loops: CDR1 SQVTM, CDR2 ANQGSEA. CDR3 protein: CSVEDQGTGGTDTQYF. In DNA, the CDR3 is TGCAGCGTTGAAGATCAGGGGACAGGGGGCACAGATACGCAGTATTTT.

This sequence joins TRBV10-3 and TRBJ2-5; 10 nucleotides match TRBD2. V lost 0 bases, J lost 1 base, and 2 bases stayed unmatched. The germline V gene encodes CDR1 ENHRY and CDR2 SYGVKD. CDR3 length: 16 amino acids. The CDR3: CAISESTSGVQETQYF. CDR3 DNA: TGTGCCATCAGTGAGTCAACTAGCGGGGTCCAAGAGACCCAGTACTTC.

J is TRBJ1-1 and V is TRBV19; TRBD1 is a possible D gene (6 bases). The CDR3 is made up of 14 amino acids. V was cut by 5 bases and J by 1 base, with 11 bases left in between. CDR1 LNHDA and CDR2 SQIVND come from the germline V gene (reference sequence). CDR3 sequence reads: CASSRTDSNTEAFF. The CDR3 DNA sequence: TGTGCCAGTAGTCGGACAGATTCGAACACTGAAGCTTTCTTT. Complete variable domain (other parts from reference TRBV19 and TRBJ1-1): DGGITQSPKYLFRKEGQNVTLSCEQNLNHDAMYWYRQDPGQGLRLIYYSQIVNDFQKGDIAEGYSVSREKKESFPLTVTSAQKNPTAFYLCASSRTDSNTEAFFGQGTRLTVV.

The chain has TRBV29-1 and TRBJ1-2; no firm D call. The CDR3 consists of 13 residues. Germline V gene sequence: CDR1 SQVTM, CDR2 ANQGSEA. The germline V and J ends were trimmed by 3 bases and 2 bases, with 10 bases remaining between them. The CDR3 coding sequence is TGCAGCGTTGAGTGGACGGCGAACTATGGCTACACCTTC. This gives the protein CSVEWTANYGYTF.

This clone was counted between two and nine times. CDR3 nucleotide sequence: TGTGCCGGCACAGGGGGCTACGAGCAGTACTTC. Protein product: CAGTGGYEQYF. The V gene is TRBV30, the J gene TRBJ2-7; 8 positions agree with TRBD1. Germline V gene lookup returns CDR1 GTSNPN and CDR2 SVGIG (reference sequence). The CDR3 runs to 11 residues. The V gene end was trimmed by 8 bases and the J gene end by 3 bases; junction bases not matched to a gene: 3.

This chain uses TRBV5-8 with TRBJ1-1; D is unresolved. CDR1 is SGHTS and CDR2 is YDEGEE in the germline V gene. Trimming removed 4 bases at V and 0 bases at J, with 7 bases between. CDR3 length equals 13 residues. CDR3 protein: CASSLTVNTEAFF. CDR3 DNA: TGTGCCAGCAGCCTTACAGTGAACACTGAAGCTTTCTTT.

This rearrangement joins TRBV10-3 to TRBJ2-7; 11 bases line up with TRBD2. J was trimmed by 0 bases and V by 0 bases; bases with no gene match: 1. This CDR3 has 16 residues. Germline values: CDR1 ENHRY, CDR2 SYGVKD. CDR3: CAISESGLAGSYEQYF. The CDR3 coding sequence is TGTGCCATCAGTGAGTCCGGACTAGCGGGCTCCTACGAGCAGTACTTC.